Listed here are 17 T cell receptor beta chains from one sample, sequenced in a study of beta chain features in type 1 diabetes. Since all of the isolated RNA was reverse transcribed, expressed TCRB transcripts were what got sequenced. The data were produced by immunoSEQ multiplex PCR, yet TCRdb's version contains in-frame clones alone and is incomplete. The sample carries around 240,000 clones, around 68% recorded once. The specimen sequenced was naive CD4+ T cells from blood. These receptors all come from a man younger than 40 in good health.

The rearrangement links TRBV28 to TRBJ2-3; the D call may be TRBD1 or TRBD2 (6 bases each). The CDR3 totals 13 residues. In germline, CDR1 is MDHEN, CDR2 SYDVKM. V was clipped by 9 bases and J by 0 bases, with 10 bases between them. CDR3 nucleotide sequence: TGTGCCAGTGGGGGGCTAAGCACAGATACGCAGTATTTT. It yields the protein CASGGLSTDTQYF. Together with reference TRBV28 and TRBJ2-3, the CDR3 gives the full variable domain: DVKVTQSSRYLVKRTGEKVFLECVQDMDHENMFWYRQDPGLGLRLIYFSYDVKMKEKGDIPEGYSVSREKKERFSLILESASTNQTSMYLCASGGLSTDTQYFGPGTRLTVL.

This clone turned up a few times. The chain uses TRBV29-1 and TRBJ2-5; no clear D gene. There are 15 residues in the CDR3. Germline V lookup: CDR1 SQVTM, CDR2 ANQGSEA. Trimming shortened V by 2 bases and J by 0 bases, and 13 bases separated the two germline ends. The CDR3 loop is CSVEYQASYQETQYF. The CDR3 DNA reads TGCAGCGTTGAATACCAGGCGTCGTACCAAGAGACCCAGTACTTC.

The CDR3, as DNA: TGTGCCAGCAGTGAAGCGGGACTAGCGGGTTTGTTCTTC. Residues: CASSEAGLAGLFF. The chain uses TRBV2 and TRBJ2-1, with 12 bases identical to TRBD2. This CDR3 has 13 amino acids. The germline V gene has CDR1 SNHLY and CDR2 FYNNEI. V lost 0 bases and J lost 15; bases outside the gene matches: 3.

The CDR3 is CASSLDQRGGLEQYF. The CDR3 DNA reads TGTGCCAGCAGCTTAGATCAAAGGGGAGGGCTCGAGCAGTACTTC. The V and J genes are TRBV11-2 and TRBJ2-7; 7 nucleotides match TRBD2. Germline V gene lookup returns CDR1 SGHAT and CDR2 FQNNGV. The CDR3 is 15 amino acids. V shed 0 bases and J 6 bases; nucleotides not matched to a gene: 8.

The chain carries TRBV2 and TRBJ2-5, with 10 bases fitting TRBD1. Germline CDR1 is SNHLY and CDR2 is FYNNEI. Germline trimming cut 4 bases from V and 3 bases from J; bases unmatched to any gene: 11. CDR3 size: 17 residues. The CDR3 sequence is CASSAARQGASKETQYF. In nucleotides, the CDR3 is TGTGCCAGCAGTGCCGCCCGACAGGGGGCATCCAAAGAGACCCAGTACTTC.

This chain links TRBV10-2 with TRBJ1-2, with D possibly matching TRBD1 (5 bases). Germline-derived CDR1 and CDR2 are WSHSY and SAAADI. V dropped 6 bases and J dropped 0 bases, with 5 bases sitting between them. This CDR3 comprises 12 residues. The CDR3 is CASRTANYGYTF. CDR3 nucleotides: TGCGCCAGCAGGACAGCTAACTATGGCTACACCTTC.

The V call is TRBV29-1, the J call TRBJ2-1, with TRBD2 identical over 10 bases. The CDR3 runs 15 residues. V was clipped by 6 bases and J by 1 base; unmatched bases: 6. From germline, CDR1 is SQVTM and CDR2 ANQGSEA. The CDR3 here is CSVDSSGRSYNEQFF. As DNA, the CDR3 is TGCAGCGTCGACAGTAGCGGGAGGTCCTACAATGAGCAGTTCTTC.

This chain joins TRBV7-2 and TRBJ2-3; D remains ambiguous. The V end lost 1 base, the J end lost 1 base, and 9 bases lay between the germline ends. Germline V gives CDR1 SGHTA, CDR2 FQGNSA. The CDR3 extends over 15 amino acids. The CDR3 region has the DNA TGTGCCAGCAGCTTAGAGTCTATCCGCACAGATACGCAGTATTTT. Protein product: CASSLESIRTDTQYF.

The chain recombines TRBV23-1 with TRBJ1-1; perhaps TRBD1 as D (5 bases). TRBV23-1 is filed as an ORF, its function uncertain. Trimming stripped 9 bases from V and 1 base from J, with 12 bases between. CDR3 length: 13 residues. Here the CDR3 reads CARRGGANTEAFF. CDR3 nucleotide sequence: TGCGCCAGAAGAGGAGGGGCGAACACTGAAGCTTTCTTT.

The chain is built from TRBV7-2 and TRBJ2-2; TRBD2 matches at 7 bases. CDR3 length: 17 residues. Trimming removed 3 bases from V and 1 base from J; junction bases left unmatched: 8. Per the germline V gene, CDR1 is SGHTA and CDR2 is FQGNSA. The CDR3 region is CASSFPAGTKNTGELFF. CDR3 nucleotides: TGTGCCAGCAGCTTCCCAGCCGGGACTAAGAACACCGGGGAGCTGTTTTTT.

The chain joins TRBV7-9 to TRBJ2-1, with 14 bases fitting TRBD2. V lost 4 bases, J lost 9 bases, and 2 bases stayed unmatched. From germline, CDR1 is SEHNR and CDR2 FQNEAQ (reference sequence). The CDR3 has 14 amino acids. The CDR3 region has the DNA TGTGCCAGCAGCTCGGGACTAGCGGGAGTTGAGCAGTTCTTC. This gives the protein CASSSGLAGVEQFF.

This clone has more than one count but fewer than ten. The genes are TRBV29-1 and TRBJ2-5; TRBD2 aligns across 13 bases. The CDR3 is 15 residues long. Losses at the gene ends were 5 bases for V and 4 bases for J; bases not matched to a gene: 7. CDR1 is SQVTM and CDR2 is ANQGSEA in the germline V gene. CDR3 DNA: TGCAGCGTTAGGGGACTAGCGGGACTACGAGAGACCCAGTACTTC. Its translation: CSVRGLAGLRETQYF.

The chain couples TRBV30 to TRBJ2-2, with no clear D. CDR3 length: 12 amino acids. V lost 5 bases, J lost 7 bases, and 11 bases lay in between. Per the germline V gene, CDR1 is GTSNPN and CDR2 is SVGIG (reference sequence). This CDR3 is CAWGDGSGELFF. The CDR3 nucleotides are TGTGCCTGGGGAGATGGAAGCGGGGAGCTGTTTTTT.

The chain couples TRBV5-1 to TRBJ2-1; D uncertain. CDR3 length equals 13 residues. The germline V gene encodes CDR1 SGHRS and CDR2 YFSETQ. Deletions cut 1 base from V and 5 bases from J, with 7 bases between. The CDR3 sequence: CASSLQTDNEQFF. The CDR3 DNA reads TGCGCCAGCAGCTTGCAGACTGACAATGAGCAGTTCTTC.

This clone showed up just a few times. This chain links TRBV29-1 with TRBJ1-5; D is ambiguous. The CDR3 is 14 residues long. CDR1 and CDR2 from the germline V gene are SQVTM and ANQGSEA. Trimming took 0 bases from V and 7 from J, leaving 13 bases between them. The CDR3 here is CSVEDQADRQPQHF. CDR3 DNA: TGCAGCGTTGAAGATCAGGCAGATCGCCAGCCCCAGCATTTT. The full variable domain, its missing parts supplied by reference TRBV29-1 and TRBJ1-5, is SAVISQKPSRDICQRGTSLTIQCQVDSQVTMMFWYRQQPGQSLTLIATANQGSEATYESGFVIDKFPISRPNLTFSTLTVSNMSPEDSSIYLCSVEDQADRQPQHFGDGTRLSIL.

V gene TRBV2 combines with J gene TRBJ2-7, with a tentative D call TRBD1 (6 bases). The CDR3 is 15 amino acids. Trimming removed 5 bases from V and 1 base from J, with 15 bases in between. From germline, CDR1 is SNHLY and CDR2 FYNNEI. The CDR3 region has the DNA TGTGCCAGCAGTCTGACCGGGACACTATCCTACGAGCAGTACTTC. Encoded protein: CASSLTGTLSYEQYF.

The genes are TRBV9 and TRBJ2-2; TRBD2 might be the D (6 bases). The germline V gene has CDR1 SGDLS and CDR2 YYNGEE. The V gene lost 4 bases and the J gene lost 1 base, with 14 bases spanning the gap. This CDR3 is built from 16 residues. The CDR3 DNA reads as TGTGCCAGCAGCACCCGCGCGCGGGAGAACACCGGGGAGCTGTTTTTT. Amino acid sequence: CASSTRARENTGELFF.